This T cell receptor (beta chain) was profiled in a study of beta chain features in type 1 diabetes (dated 2018 in TCRdb). Regarding the study in general: Mean age, gender distribution, total cell number and subset yield did not differ between patients and healthy donors. Across all samples, roughly 110,000,000 sorted cells were examined, and cell number per subset correlated strongly with RNA yield. The study compared the TCRB repertoires of sorted circulating CD4+ T cell subsets in recently diagnosed type 1 diabetes patients with those in matched healthy donors. Regulatory and stem cell-like memory subsets were isolated from only 8 patients and roughly 8 healthy donors, whereas naive and central memory subsets came from all 30 or so donors.

Worth noting for this clone: There is no known antigen for this receptor. No much larger clonotype is one base removed from it; base qualities were not supplied.

Overall results and qualifications from the work: Shorter templates might be favored by PCR, yet because patient and control samples were amplified and corrected together, any such skew would affect both groups equally. Because cDNA rather than genomic DNA was sequenced, highly expressing activated cells could have been over-represented, although no difference in activation and CD3 levels was found between groups. Naive, central memory and regulatory TCRB repertoires appeared more similar among patients than among healthy donors. Patients with type 1 diabetes made fewer insertions and deleted more nucleotides at VDJ recombination sites, implying thymic rearrangement abnormalities. In all four CD4+ subsets, TCRB CDR3 length was moderately but significantly shorter in type 1 diabetes patients. Because small numbers of individuals were included in the HLA sub-analyses, any influence of HLA type on TCRB rearrangement was left unresolved.

All of the isolated RNA was reverse transcribed with the High Capacity cDNA Reverse Transcription Kit, so expressed TCRB transcripts were sequenced. Deep immunoSEQ sequencing was applied to naive, central memory and regulatory T cell samples, giving an average of roughly 3.5 million total reads per sample. Sorted cells were lysed in RLT buffer, and RNA was extracted using DNase-treated RNeasy Micro or Mini kits according to cell number. Each cell subset was processed separately to prevent cross-contamination, with patient and healthy donor samples processed together. Using the immunoSEQ multiplex PCR, TCRB sequences were amplified from cDNA into 87-bp fragments spanning the CDR3 region. The amplicons were sequenced using the Illumina HiSeq platform. The original methods were these. PCR bias was corrected computationally using synthetic template baselines, and reads within Hamming distance 2 were collapsed, with unmergeable singletons discarded. Reads were aligned against IMGT to assign V, D and J genes, CDR3 length and insertions or deletions at six rearrangement sites. Clonotype counts were normalized to sorted cell number within each subset before computing true diversity and Gini coefficients with the tcR R package. Repertoire sharing was quantified using the overlap coefficient calculated on TCRB nucleotide sequences. Out-of-frame TCRB sequences from naive cells were analyzed as a proxy for the pre-selection repertoire. TCRdb mirrors the immuneACCESS table, restricted to in-frame sequences. Some clones are absent from its copies; in checked studies, under half trace to an unresolved V gene, and the reason for the others is unknown. That table supplies the V and J calls and clone size; D and trimming were determined from the DNA. Within this sample are some 270,000 clones, with roughly an eighth of them counted one time only. Clones ranked in the top ten supply about 0.03% of the sample.

Each donor gave one peripheral blood draw, averaging approximately 0.12 L, which was collected into heparinised tubes. Naive, central memory, regulatory and stem cell-like memory CD4+ T cells were sorted on a BD FACSAria II using a panel including CD45RO, CCR7, CD25, CD127, CD95 and CD27. All sorted populations exceeded 95% purity. PBMCs were isolated right away by Lymphoprep density gradient centrifugation and were stained directly, without culture. So that batch effects would be minimized, each experiment stained and sorted samples in pairs, pairing one healthy donor with one patient. Its CDR3 holds 15 amino acids, cysteine through phenylalanine. The kept DNA is CDR3 alone, 45 bases in frame from the first base. The junction shows trimming of 0 bases on V and 0 bases on J, plus 6 bases between the germline ends. CDR1 SGHVS and CDR2 FQNEAQ were looked up in the germline V gene.

The sequence derives from a woman between 40 and 55 years old in good health. Material for sequencing was naive CD4+ T cells from blood. According to the study, the label for this sample's cell subset or site signals: true naive CD4+ T cells. In this chain, TRBV7-8 is recombined with TRBJ1-5; the D gene cannot be resolved reliably. The sequence in DNA is TGTGCCAGCAGCTTAGCGGGAGGTAGCAATCAGCCCCAGCATTTT. Translated, it reads CASSLAGGSNQPQHF.